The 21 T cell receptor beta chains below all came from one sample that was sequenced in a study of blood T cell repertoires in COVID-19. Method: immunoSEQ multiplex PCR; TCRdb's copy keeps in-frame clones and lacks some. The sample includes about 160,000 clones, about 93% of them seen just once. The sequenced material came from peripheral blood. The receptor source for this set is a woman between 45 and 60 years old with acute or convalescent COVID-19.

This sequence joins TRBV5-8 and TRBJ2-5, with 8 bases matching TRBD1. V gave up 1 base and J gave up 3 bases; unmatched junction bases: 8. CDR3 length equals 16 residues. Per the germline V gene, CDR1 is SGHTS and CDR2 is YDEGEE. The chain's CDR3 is CASSLRPGGGEETQYF. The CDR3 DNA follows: TGTGCCAGCAGCTTGCGGCCAGGGGGCGGAGAAGAGACCCAGTACTTC.

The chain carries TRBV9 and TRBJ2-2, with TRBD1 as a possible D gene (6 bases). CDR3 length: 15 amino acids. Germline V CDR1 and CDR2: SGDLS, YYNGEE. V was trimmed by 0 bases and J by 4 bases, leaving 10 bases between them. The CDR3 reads CASSVGGQFTGELFF. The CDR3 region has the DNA TGTGCCAGCAGCGTAGGGGGGCAGTTCACCGGGGAGCTGTTTTTT.

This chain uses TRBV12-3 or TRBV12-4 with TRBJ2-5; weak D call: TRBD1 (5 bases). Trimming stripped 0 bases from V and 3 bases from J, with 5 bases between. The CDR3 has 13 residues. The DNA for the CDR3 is TGTGCCAGCAGTTTAGCCAGGGAAGAGACCCAGTACTTC. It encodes CASSLAREETQYF.

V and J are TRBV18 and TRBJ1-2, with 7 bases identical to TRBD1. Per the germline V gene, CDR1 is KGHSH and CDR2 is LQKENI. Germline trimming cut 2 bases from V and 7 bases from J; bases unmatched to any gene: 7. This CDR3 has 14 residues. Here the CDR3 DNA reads TGTGCCAGCTCACCAGACAGGGCAGGGAGTGGCTACACCTTC. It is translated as CASSPDRAGSGYTF.

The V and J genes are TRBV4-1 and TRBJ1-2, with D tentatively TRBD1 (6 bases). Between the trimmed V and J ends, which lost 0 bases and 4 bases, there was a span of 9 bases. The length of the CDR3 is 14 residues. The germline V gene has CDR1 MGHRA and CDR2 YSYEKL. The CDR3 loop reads CASSQEGTTYGYTF. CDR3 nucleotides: TGCGCCAGCAGCCAAGAAGGGACAACCTATGGCTACACCTTC.

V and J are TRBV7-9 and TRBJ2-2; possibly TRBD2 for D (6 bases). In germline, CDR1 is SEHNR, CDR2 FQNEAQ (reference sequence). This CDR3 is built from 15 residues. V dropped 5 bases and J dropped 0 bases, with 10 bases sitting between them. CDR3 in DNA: TGTGCCAGCAGCCAGGAGGGCACGAACACCGGGGAGCTGTTTTTT. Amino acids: CASSQEGTNTGELFF.

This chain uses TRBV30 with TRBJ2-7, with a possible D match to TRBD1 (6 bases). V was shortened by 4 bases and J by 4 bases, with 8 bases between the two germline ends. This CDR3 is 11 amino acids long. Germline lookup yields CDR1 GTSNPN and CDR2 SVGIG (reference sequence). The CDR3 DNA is TGTGCCTGGATTACAGGGTACGAGCAGTACTTC. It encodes CAWITGYEQYF.

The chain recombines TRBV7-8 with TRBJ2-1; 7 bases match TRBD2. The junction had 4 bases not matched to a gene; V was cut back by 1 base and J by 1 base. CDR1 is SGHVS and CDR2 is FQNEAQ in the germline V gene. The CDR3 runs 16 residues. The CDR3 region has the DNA TGTGCCAGCAGCTTAGAGTTAGCGGGTTCCTACAATGAGCAGTTCTTC. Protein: CASSLELAGSYNEQFF.

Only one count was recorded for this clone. The CDR3: CASSPSGAPEGQETQYF. In DNA, the CDR3 is TGTGCCAGCAGTCCATCCGGGGCCCCGGAGGGCCAAGAGACCCAGTACTTC. J is TRBJ2-5 and V is TRBV28, with D possibly matching TRBD2 (6 bases). The CDR3 loop spans 17 amino acids. The germline V gene encodes CDR1 MDHEN and CDR2 SYDVKM. Trimming removed 5 bases at V and 1 base at J, with 20 bases between.

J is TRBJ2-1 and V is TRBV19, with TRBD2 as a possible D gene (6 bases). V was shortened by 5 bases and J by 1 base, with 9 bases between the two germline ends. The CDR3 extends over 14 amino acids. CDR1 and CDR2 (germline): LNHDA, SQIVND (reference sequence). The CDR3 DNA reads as TGTGCCAGTAGTCTCGGGGGTTCCTACAATGAGCAGTTCTTC. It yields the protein CASSLGGSYNEQFF.

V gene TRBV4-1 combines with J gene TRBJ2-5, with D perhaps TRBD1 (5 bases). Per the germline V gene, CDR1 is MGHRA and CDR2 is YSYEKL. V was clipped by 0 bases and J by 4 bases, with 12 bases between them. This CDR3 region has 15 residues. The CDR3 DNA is TGCGCCAGCAGCCAAGATTGGTGGGGCGGAGAGACCCAGTACTTC. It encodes CASSQDWWGGETQYF.

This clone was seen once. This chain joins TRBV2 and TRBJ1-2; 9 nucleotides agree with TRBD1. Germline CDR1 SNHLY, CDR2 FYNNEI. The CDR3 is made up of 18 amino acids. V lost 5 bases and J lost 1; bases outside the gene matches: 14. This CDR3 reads CASSRQYTQGALNYGYTF. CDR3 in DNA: TGTGCCAGCAGTCGACAGTATACACAGGGGGCCCTTAACTATGGCTACACCTTC.

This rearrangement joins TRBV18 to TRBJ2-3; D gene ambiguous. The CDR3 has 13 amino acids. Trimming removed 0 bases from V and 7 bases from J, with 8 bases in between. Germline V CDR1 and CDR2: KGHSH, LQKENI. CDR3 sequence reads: CASSPPLPYTQYF. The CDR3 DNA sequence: TGTGCCAGCTCACCACCCCTCCCCTATACGCAGTATTTT. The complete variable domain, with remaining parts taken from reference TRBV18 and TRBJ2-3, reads NAGVMQNPRHLVRRRGQEARLRCSPMKGHSHVYWYRQLPEEGLKFMVYLQKENIIDESGMPKERFSAEFPKEGPSILRIQQVVRGDSAAYFCASSPPLPYTQYFGPGTRLTVL.

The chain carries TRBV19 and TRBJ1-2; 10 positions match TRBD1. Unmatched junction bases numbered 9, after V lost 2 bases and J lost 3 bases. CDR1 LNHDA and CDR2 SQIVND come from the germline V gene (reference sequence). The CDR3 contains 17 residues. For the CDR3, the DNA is TGTGCCAGTAGTATAACCGGGACAGGGGAAGGTGACTATGGCTACACCTTC. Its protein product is CASSITGTGEGDYGYTF.

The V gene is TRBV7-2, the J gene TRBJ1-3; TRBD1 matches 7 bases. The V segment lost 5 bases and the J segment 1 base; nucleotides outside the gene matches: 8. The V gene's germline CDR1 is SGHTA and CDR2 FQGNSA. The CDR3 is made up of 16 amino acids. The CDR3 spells CASSPRDRSSGNTIYF. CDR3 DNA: TGTGCCAGCAGCCCCCGGGACAGAAGTTCTGGAAACACCATATATTTT.

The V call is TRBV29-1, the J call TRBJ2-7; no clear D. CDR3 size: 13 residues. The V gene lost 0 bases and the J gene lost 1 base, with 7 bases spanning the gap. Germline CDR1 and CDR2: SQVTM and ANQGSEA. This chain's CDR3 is CSVEDRSSYEQYF. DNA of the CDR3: TGCAGCGTTGAAGATCGGTCATCCTACGAGCAGTACTTC.

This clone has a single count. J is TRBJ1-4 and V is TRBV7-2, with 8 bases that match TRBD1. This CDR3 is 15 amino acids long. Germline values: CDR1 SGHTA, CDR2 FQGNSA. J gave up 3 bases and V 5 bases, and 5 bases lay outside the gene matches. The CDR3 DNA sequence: TGTGCCAGCAGCACTGCAGGGGGCTCTAATGAAAAACTGTTTTTT. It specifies CASSTAGGSNEKLFF.

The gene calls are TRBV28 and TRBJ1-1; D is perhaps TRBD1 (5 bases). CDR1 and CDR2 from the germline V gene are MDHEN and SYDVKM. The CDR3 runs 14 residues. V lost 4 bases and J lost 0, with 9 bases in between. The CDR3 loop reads CASSSGGVNTEAFF. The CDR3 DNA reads TGTGCCAGCAGTTCTGGGGGGGTGAACACTGAAGCTTTCTTT. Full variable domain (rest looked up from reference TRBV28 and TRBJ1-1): DVKVTQSSRYLVKRTGEKVFLECVQDMDHENMFWYRQDPGLGLRLIYFSYDVKMKEKGDIPEGYSVSREKKERFSLILESASTNQTSMYLCASSSGGVNTEAFFGQGTRLTVV.

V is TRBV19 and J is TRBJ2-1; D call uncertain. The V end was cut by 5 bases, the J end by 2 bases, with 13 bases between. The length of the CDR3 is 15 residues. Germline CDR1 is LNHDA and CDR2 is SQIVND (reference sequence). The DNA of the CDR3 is TGTGCCAGTAGTTTTTCAGGATCAGCCTACAATGAGCAGTTCTTC. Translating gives CASSFSGSAYNEQFF.

CDR3 region: CASSSTSGRRWNEQFF. CDR3 DNA: TGTGCCAGCAGTTCGACTAGCGGGAGAAGGTGGAATGAGCAGTTCTTC. J is TRBJ2-1 and V is TRBV27; 12 bases agree with TRBD2. Germline V gene lookup returns CDR1 MNHEY and CDR2 SMNVEV (reference sequence). V shed 4 bases, J shed 7 bases, and the junction held 8 bases outside the gene matches. The CDR3 extends over 16 amino acids.

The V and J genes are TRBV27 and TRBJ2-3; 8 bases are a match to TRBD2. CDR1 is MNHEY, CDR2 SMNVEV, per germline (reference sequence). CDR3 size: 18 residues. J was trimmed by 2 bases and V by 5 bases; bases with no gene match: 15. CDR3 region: CASSTHLREAINTDTQYF. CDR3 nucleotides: TGTGCCAGCAGTACCCATCTGCGGGAGGCGATAAACACAGATACGCAGTATTTT.